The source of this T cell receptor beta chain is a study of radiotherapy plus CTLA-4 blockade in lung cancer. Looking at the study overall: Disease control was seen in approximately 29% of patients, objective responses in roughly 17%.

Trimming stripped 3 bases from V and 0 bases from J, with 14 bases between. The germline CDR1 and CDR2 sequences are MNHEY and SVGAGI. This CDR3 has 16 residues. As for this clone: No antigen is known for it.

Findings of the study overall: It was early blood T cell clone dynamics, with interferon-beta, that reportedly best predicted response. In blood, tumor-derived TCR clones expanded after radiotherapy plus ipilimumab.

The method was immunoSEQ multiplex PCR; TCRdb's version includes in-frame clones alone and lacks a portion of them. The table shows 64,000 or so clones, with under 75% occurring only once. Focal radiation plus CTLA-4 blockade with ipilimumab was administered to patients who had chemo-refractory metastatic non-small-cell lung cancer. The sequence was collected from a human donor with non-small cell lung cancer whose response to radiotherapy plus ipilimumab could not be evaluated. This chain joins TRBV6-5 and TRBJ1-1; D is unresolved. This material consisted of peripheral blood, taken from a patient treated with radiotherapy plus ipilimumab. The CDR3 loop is CASSYYPGRVNTEAFF. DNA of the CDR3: TGTGCCAGCAGTTATTACCCCGGGAGAGTGAACACTGAAGCTTTCTTT.